This T cell receptor beta chain comes out of a study of T cell responses to AZD1222 COVID-19 vaccine. Trimming removed 6 bases at V and 1 base at J, with 18 bases between. The CDR3 spans 16 residues. Germline values: CDR1 ENHRY, CDR2 SYGVKD. Sequencing was performed with immunoSEQ multiplex PCR; in TCRdb, only in-frame clones are kept and a portion is missing. In the table there are approximately 150,000 clones, roughly 91% of which are singletons. The TCR sequence derives from an adult in good health. The rearrangement links TRBV10-3 to TRBJ1-1, with D perhaps TRBD1 (5 bases). Material: peripheral blood, obtained on day 0 of AZD1222 vaccination. CDR3 amino acids: CAISDKGGERNTEAFF. Written as DNA, the CDR3 is TGTGCCATCAGCGACAAAGGAGGGGAGAGGAACACTGAAGCTTTCTTT.